The 11 T cell receptor beta chains below all came from one sample that was sequenced in a study of blood T cells in healthy people across ages. It was with a sample-barcoded 5' primer and a J-beta primer mix that a second PCR of roughly 7 to 12 cycles was run. One entry per CDR3 protein results from TCRdb running MiXCR on the 5' RACE reads. The sample contains hundreds of thousands of distinct CDR3 sequences, over 40% of which appear only once. The sequenced sample was blood. The receptors were gathered from an elderly woman in good health.

With respect to this clonotype: A junction boundary mismatches the germline segment, possibly from a read error. The CDR3 DNA is TGTGCCAGCAGCCCTGGGACTAGCGGGAGATGGGAGCAAGAGACCCGGTACTTC. Translating it yields CASSPGTSGRWEQETRYF. This sequence joins TRBV4-2 and TRBJ2-5; 14 bases line up with TRBD2. CDR1 LGHNA and CDR2 YNFKEQ come from the germline V gene. This CDR3 region has 18 residues.

This clonotype was counted ten times or more. The rearrangement links TRBV3-1 to TRBJ2-1; 7 bases line up with TRBD1. V trimming: 10 bases; J trimming: 9 bases; junction bases outside the gene matches: 6. CDR1 is LGHDT and CDR2 is YNNKEL in the germline V gene (reference sequence). The CDR3 runs 11 residues. The CDR3 loop is CATGQSGEQFF. The CDR3 DNA reads TGTGCCACGGGACAGTCCGGTGAGCAGTTCTTC.

This clonotype was counted ten times or more. Here the CDR3 DNA reads TGTGCCAGCAGCTTACGGGCAGGGCCTTATAGCAATCAGCCCCAGCATTTT. It yields the protein CASSLRAGPYSNQPQHF. This sequence joins TRBV7-8 and TRBJ1-5; tentatively, D is TRBD1 (5 bases). From germline, CDR1 is SGHVS and CDR2 FQNEAQ. The CDR3 consists of 17 residues. V lost 2 bases, J lost 0 bases, and 14 bases lay in between.

This chain's CDR3 is CASSPRVQYTGELFF. The CDR3 nucleotides read TGTGCCAGCAGTCCCAGGGTGCAGTACACCGGGGAGCTGTTTTTT. This chain links TRBV12-3 or TRBV12-4 with TRBJ2-2; TRBD1 is a possible D gene (5 bases). CDR3 length: 15 amino acids. V dropped 5 bases and J dropped 3 bases, with 13 bases sitting between them.

This clonotype has a handful of counts. The chain uses TRBV24-1 and TRBJ2-5, with D possibly being TRBD1 (5 bases). Between the trimmed V and J ends, which lost 3 bases and 0 bases, there was a span of 7 bases. The germline gives CDR1 KGHDR, CDR2 SFDVKD. This CDR3 is 14 amino acids long. CDR3 region: CATSDTGNQETQYF. The CDR3, as DNA: TGTGCCACCAGTGATACAGGAAACCAAGAGACCCAGTACTTC.

The V call is TRBV7-8, the J call TRBJ2-5, with D hard to call. The CDR3 is made up of 13 amino acids. In germline, CDR1 is SGHVS, CDR2 FQNEAQ. Trimming took 5 bases from V and 4 from J, leaving 11 bases between them. CDR3 coding DNA: TGTGCCAGCAGCCCTCAACCGCGAGAGACCCAGTACTTC. Translation: CASSPQPRETQYF.

This clonotype was counted many times. V is TRBV11-2 and J is TRBJ2-1; the match to TRBD2 covers 8 bases. The V gene's germline CDR1 is SGHAT and CDR2 FQNNGV. The CDR3 extends over 17 amino acids. V was clipped by 0 bases and J by 3 bases; unmatched bases: 7. The CDR3: CASSLERAGGLYNEQFF. The CDR3 nucleotides are TGTGCCAGCAGCTTAGAAAGGGCGGGGGGTCTCTACAATGAGCAGTTCTTC. The full variable domain, rest sourced from reference TRBV11-2 and TRBJ2-1, is EAGVAQSPRYKIIEKRQSVAFWCNPISGHATLYWYQQILGQGPKLLIQFQNNGVVDDSQLPKDRFSAERLKGVDSTLKIQPAKLEDSAVYLCASSLERAGGLYNEQFFGPGTRLTVL.

V usage is TRBV2 and J usage is TRBJ1-1, with D tentatively TRBD1 (6 bases). The V gene lost 5 bases and the J gene lost 6 bases, with 13 bases spanning the gap. This CDR3 region has 13 residues. Germline lookup yields CDR1 SNHLY and CDR2 FYNNEI. The CDR3 reads CASSLQGRAEAFF. The CDR3 nucleotides read TGTGCCAGCAGTTTGCAGGGGAGAGCTGAAGCTTTCTTT. Drawing the rest from reference TRBV2 and TRBJ1-1, the complete variable domain is EPEVTQTPSHQVTQMGQEVILRCVPISNHLYFYWYRQILGQKVEFLVSFYNNEISEKSEIFDDQFSVERPDGSNFTLKIRSTKLEDSAMYFCASSLQGRAEAFFGQGTRLTVV.

Here the CDR3 DNA reads TGTGCCAGCAGCTTAGGCGGGGACAGCAACACTGAAGCTTTCTTT. This sequence encodes CASSLGGDSNTEAFF. This rearrangement joins TRBV7-9 to TRBJ1-1; TRBD1 matches at 7 bases. In germline, CDR1 is SEHNR, CDR2 FQNEAQ (reference sequence). The CDR3 is 15 amino acids. J lost 2 bases, V lost 1 base, and 4 bases had no gene match.

The rearrangement links TRBV20-1 to TRBJ1-1, with 8 bases identical to TRBD1. The CDR3 is 13 residues long. The V gene end was trimmed by 4 bases and the J gene end by 1 base; junction bases not matched to a gene: 2. CDR1 DFQATT and CDR2 SNEGSKA come from the germline V gene (reference sequence). Written as DNA, the CDR3 is TGCAGTGCTAACGGACAGGGGAACACTGAAGCTTTCTTT. Amino acid sequence: CSANGQGNTEAFF.

A few counts support this clonotype. Given a much more abundant clone one base away, this may be a read error. V is TRBV9 and J is TRBJ2-1, with TRBD2 matching 8 bases. The CDR3 spans 15 residues. Germline lookup yields CDR1 SGDLS and CDR2 YYNGEE. The J segment lost 8 bases and the V segment lost 6 bases, leaving 13 bases of the junction unmatched. The CDR3: CASTRAVTGRDEQFF. CDR3 nucleotides: TGTGCCAGCACCCGGGCAGTGACCGGGAGGGATGAGCAGTTCTTC.